This record looks at one TCR beta chain sequence and its context. With 0 bases clipped from V and 7 bases from J, the junction kept 2 bases outside the gene matches. The CDR3 totals 12 residues. Per the germline V gene, CDR1 is GTSNPN and CDR2 is SVGIG (reference sequence). This specimen belongs to a study of technical replicates of blood from a handful of donors. Sequencing was performed with immunoSEQ multiplex PCR; in TCRdb, only in-frame clones are kept and a portion is missing. The sample contains around 50,000 clones, roughly 90% of which appear only once. This sequence joins TRBV30 and TRBJ1-2; 7 nucleotides align to TRBD1. This sequence was found in a human donor in good health. Some clones in this sample may be carry-over from other donors' samples. Sequenced input: PBMCs. The CDR3 DNA is TGTGCCTGGAGTGTAACAGGGGCTGGCTACACCTTC. It encodes CAWSVTGAGYTF.